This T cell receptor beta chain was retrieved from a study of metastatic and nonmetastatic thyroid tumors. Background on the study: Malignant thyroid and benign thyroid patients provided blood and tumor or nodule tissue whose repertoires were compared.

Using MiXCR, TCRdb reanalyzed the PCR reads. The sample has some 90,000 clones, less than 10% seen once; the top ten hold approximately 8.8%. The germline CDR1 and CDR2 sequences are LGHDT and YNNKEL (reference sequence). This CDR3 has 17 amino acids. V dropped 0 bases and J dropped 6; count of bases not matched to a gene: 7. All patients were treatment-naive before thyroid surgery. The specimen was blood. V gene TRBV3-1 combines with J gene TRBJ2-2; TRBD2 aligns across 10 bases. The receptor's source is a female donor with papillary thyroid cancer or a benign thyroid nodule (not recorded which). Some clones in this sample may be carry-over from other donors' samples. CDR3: CASSQDGLAGVSGELFF. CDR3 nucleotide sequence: TGTGCCAGCAGCCAAGATGGGCTAGCGGGGGTTTCCGGGGAGCTGTTTTTT.